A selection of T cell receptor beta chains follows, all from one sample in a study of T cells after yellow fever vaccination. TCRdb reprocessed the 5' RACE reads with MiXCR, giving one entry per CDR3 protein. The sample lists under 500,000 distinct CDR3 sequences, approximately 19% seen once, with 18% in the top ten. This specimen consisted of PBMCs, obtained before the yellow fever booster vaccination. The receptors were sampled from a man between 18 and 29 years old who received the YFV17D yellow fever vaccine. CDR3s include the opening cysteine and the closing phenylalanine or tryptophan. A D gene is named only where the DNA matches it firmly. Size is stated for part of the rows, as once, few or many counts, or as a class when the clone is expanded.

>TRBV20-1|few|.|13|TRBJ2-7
CSARDSFSYEQYF
TGCAGTGCACGGGACTCTTTCTCCTACGAGCAGTACTTC
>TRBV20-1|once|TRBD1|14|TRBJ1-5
CSARDMTGHQPQHF
TGCAGTGCTAGAGATATGACAGGGCATCAGCCCCAGCATTTT
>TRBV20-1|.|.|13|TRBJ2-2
CSARGRSDWELFF
TGCAGTGCTAGAGGTCGATCTGACTGGGAGCTGTTTTTT
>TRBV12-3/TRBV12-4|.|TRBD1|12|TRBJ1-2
CASTSTGYGYTF
TGTGCCAGCACCTCGACAGGGTATGGCTACACCTTC
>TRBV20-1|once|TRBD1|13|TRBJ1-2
CSAWTGSVDGYTF
TGCAGTGCGTGGACAGGGAGTGTCGATGGCTACACCTTC
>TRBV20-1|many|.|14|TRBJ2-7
CSARDQPGDYEQYF
TGCAGTGCTAGAGATCAGCCGGGGGACTACGAGCAGTACTTC
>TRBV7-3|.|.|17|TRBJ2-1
CASSDGDGGGSYNEQFF
TGTGCCAGCAGCGACGGGGACGGGGGTGGCTCCTACAATGAGCAGTTCTTC
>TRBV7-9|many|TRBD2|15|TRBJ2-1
CASSSTSGYSNEQFF
TGTGCCAGCAGTTCTACTAGCGGATATTCCAATGAGCAGTTCTTC
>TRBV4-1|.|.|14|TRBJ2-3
CASSQSDDTDTQYF
TGCGCCAGCAGCCAATCTGACGATACAGATACGCAGTATTTT
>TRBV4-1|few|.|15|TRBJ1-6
CASSQDRQGNSPLHF
TGCGCCAGCAGCCAAGATCGGCAGGGTAATTCACCCCTCCACTTT
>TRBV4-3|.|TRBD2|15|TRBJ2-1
CASSQGLTSSNEQFF
TGCGCCAGCAGCCAAGGGTTGACTAGCTCCAATGAGCAGTTCTTC
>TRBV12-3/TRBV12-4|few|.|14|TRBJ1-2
CASSFLGTGYGYTF
TGTGCCAGCAGTTTTCTAGGTACGGGGTATGGCTACACCTTC
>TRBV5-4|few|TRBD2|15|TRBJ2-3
CASSLSGGAGDTQYF
TGTGCCAGCAGCCTTAGCGGGGGGGCTGGAGATACGCAGTATTTT
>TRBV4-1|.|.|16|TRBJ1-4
CASSQDEGATNEKLFF
TGCGCCAGCAGCCAAGACGAGGGTGCAACTAATGAAAAACTGTTTTTT
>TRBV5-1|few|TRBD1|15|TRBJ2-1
CASSFEGGTYNEQFF
TGCGCCAGCAGCTTCGAAGGGGGCACCTACAATGAGCAGTTCTTC
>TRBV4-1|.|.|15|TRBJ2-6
CASSQGHSGANVLTF
TGCGCCAGCAGCCAAGGGCACTCTGGGGCCAACGTCCTGACTTTC
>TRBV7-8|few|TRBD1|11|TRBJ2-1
CASSEGTGPFF
TGTGCCAGCAGCGAGGGGACAGGTCCGTTCTTC
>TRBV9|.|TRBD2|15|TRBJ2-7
CASSLDGTSGGEQYF
TGTGCCAGCAGCCTCGACGGGACTAGCGGGGGAGAGCAGTACTTC
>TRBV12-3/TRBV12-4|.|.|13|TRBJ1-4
CASRGTGGEKLFF
TGTGCCAGCAGGGGGACGGGCGGAGAAAAACTGTTTTTT
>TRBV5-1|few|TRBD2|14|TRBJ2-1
CASGSGGAVNEQFF
TGCGCCAGCGGTAGCGGGGGGGCCGTGAATGAGCAGTTCTTC
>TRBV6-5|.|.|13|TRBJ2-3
CASSYSGRDTQYF
TGTGCCAGCAGTTACTCTGGTAGAGATACGCAGTATTTT
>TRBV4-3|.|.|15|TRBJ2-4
CASSQESGGKNIQYF
TGCGCCAGCAGCCAAGAATCCGGGGGCAAAAACATTCAGTACTTC
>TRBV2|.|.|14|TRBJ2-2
CASSVRGIVGELFF
TGTGCCAGCAGCGTCAGGGGAATTGTGGGGGAGCTGTTTTTT
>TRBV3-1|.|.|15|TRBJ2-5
CASSQGGHLGETQYF
TGTGCCAGCAGCCAAGGGGGACACCTGGGGGAGACCCAGTACTTC
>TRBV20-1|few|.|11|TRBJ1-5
CSAGSNQPQHF
TGCAGTGCGGGAAGCAATCAGCCCCAGCATTTT
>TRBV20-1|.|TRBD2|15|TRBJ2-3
CSARAGGGYTDTQYF
TGCAGTGCTAGAGCTGGCGGGGGGTACACAGATACGCAGTATTTT
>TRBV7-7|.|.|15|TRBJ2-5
CASSPFARGEETQYF
TGTGCCAGCAGCCCCTTTGCGAGGGGGGAAGAGACCCAGTACTTC
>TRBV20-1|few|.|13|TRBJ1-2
CTAREDIGAGYTF
TGCACCGCTAGAGAGGACATAGGGGCGGGCTACACCTTC
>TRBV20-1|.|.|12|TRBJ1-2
CSAPRGNYGYTF
TGCAGTGCTCCGAGGGGGAACTATGGCTACACCTTC
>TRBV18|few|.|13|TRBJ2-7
CASSPPISYEQYF
TGTGCCAGCTCACCACCAATTTCCTACGAGCAGTACTTC
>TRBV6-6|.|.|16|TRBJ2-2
CASSRGAGRGTGELFF
TGTGCCAGCAGCCGCGGTGCAGGGCGGGGCACCGGGGAGCTGTTTTTT
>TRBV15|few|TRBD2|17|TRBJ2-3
CATSSPYGRGGSDTQYF
TGTGCCACCAGCAGTCCCTACGGGCGGGGGGGCTCAGATACGCAGTATTTT
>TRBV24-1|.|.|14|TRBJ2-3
CATSDLRAADTQYF
TGTGCCACCAGTGATTTGAGAGCCGCAGATACGCAGTATTTT
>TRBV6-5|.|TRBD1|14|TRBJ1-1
CASSYSGQPRVAFF
TGTGCCAGCAGTTACTCGGGACAGCCCCGGGTAGCTTTCTTT
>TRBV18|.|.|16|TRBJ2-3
CASSPRRVPKPDTQYF
TGTGCCAGCTCACCACGACGGGTGCCTAAACCCGATACGCAGTATTTT
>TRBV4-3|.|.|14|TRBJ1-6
CASSQEGSDSPLHF
TGCGCCAGCAGCCAAGAAGGAAGTGATTCACCCCTCCACTTT
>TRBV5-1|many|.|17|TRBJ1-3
CASSAGRQFFSGNTIYF
TGCGCCAGCAGCGCTGGACGACAGTTCTTCTCTGGAAACACCATATATTTT
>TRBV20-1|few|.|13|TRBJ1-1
CSARLDPYTEAFF
TGCAGTGCCCGATTGGATCCTTACACTGAAGCTTTCTTT
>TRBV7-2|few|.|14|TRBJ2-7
CASSGALGSYEQYF
TGTGCCAGCAGCGGGGCCTTGGGCTCCTACGAGCAGTACTTC
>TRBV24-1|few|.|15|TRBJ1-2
CATSDSALIPYGYTF
TGTGCCACCAGTGATTCAGCGCTCATACCATATGGCTACACCTTC
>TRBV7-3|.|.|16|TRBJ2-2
CASSTEAATRTGELFF
TGTGCCAGCAGCACAGAGGCAGCCACGAGGACCGGGGAGCTGTTTTTT
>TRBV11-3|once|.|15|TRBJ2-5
CASSFNGDTQETQYF
TGTGCCAGCAGCTTTAACGGGGATACCCAAGAGACCCAGTACTTC
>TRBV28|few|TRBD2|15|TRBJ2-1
CASRLAGAYGNEQFF
TGTGCCAGCAGGCTAGCGGGGGCCTATGGTAATGAGCAGTTCTTC
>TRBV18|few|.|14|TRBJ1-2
CASSLLDGYYGYTF
TGTGCCAGCTCGCTACTGGACGGATACTATGGCTACACCTTC
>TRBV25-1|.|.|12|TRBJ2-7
CASWAGTDEQYF
TGTGCCAGCTGGGCCGGGACGGACGAGCAGTACTTC
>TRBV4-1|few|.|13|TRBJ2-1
CASSRIIGNEQFF
TGCGCCAGCAGCCGAATCATCGGGAATGAGCAGTTCTTC
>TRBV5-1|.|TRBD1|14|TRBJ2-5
CASSRTGETETQYF
TGCGCCAGCAGCCGGACAGGGGAAACGGAGACCCAGTACTTC
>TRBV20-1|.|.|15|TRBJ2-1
CSRGATLGSYNEQFF
TGCAGCAGGGGGGCCACATTAGGCTCCTACAATGAGCAGTTCTTC
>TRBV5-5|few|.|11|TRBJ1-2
CASSLEYGYTF
TGTGCCAGCAGCTTAGAGTATGGCTACACCTTC